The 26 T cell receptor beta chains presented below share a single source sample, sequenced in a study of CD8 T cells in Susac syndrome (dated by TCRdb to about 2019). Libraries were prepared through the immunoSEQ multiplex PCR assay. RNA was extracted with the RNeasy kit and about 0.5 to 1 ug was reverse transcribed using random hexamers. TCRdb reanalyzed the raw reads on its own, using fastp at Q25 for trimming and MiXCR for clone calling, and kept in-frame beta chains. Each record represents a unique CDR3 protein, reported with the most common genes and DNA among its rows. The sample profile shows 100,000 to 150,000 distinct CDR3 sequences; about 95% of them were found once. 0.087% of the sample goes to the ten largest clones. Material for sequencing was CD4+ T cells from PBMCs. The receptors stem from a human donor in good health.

In DNA form, the CDR3 reads TGCGCCAGCCAAGTCGTAGCGGGAGCCCGCGTACTCTCCTACAATGAGCAGTTCTTC. It encodes CASQVVAGARVLSYNEQFF. V and J are TRBV5-1 and TRBJ2-1, with TRBD2 matching 9 bases. Germline loops: CDR1 SGHRS, CDR2 YFSETQ. The V segment lost 7 bases and the J segment 0 bases; nucleotides outside the gene matches: 17. The CDR3 extends over 19 amino acids.

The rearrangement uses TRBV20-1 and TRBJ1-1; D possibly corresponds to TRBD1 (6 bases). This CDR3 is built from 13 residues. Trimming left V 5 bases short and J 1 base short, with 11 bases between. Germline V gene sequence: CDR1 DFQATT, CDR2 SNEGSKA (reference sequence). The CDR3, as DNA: TGCAGTGCTTACGGGGGGCAGAACACTGAAGCTTTCTTT. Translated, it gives CSAYGGQNTEAFF.

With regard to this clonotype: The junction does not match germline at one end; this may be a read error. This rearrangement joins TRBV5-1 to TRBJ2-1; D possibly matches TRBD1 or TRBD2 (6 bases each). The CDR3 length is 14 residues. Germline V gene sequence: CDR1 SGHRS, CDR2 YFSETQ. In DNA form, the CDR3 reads TGCGTCAGCAACGAGGGGGGCTCCTACAATGAGCAGTTCTTC. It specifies CVSNEGGSYNEQFF.

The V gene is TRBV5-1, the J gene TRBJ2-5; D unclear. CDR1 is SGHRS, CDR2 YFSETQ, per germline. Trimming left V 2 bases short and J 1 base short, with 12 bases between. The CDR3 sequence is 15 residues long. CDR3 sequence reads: CASSFQTPAQETQYF. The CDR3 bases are TGCGCCAGCAGCTTCCAGACTCCCGCCCAAGAGACCCAGTACTTC.

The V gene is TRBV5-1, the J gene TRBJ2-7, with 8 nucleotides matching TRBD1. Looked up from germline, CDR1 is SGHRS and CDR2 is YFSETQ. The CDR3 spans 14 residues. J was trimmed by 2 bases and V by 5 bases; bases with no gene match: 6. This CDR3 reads CASRTTGATYEQYF. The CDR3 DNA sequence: TGCGCCAGCAGAACGACAGGGGCGACCTACGAGCAGTACTTC.

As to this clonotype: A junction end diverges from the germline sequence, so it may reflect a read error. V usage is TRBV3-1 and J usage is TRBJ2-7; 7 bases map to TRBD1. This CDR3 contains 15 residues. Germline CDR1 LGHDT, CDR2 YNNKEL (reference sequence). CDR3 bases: TGTGCCAGCAGCCAAGTAGGGGGCGCCTCCCACGAGCAGTACTTC. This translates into CASSQVGGASHEQYF.

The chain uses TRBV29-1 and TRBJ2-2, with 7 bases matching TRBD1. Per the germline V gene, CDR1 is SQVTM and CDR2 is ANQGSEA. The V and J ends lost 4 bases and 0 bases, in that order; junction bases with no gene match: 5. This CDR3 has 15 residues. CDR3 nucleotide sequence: TGCAGCGTTGGGACCGGGACAGCGAACACCGGGGAGCTGTTTTTT. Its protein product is CSVGTGTANTGELFF.

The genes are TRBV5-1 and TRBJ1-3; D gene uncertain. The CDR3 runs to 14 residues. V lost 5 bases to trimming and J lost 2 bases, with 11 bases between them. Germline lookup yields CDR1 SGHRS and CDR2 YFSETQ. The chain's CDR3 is CASSSSRPGNTIYF. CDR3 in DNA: TGCGCCAGCAGTTCTAGCCGACCTGGAAACACCATATATTTT.

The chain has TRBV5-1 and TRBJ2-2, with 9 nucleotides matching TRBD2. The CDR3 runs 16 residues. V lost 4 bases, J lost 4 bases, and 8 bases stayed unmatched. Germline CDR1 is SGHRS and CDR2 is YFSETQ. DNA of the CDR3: TGCGCCAGCAGCCACCTAGCGGGGAGTAGCACCGGGGAGCTGTTTTTT. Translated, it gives CASSHLAGSSTGELFF.

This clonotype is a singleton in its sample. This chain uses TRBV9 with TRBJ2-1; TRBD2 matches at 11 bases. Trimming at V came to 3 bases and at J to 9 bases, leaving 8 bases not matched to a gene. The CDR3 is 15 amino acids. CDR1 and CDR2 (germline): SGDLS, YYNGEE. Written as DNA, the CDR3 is TGTGCCAGCAGCGCAGATAGCGGGAGGGCCGGTGAGCAGTTCTTC. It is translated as CASSADSGRAGEQFF.

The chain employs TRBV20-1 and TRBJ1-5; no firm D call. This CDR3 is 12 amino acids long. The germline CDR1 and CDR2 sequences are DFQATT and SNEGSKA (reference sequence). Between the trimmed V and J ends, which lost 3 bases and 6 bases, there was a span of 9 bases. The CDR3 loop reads CSASSGVQPQHF. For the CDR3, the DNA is TGCAGTGCTAGTTCGGGAGTTCAGCCCCAGCATTTT.

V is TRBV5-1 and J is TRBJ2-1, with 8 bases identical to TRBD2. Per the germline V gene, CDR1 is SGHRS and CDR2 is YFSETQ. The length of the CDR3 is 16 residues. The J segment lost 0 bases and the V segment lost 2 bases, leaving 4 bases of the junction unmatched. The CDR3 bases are TGCGCCAGCAGCTTTAGCGGGGCAAGCTCCTACAATGAGCAGTTCTTC. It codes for CASSFSGASSYNEQFF.

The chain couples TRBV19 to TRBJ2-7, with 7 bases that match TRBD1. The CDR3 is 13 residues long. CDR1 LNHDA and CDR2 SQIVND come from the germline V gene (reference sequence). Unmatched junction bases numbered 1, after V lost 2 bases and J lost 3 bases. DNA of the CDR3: TGTGCCAGTAGTATACCAGGGGGCTACGAGCAGTACTTC. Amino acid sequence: CASSIPGGYEQYF.

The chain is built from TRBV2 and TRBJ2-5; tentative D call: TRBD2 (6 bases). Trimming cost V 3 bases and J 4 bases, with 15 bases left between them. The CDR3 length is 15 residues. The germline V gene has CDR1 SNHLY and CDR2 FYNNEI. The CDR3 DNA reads TGTGCCAGCAGTGATCTAAGGAGGGCTCGAGAGACCCAGTACTTC. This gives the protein CASSDLRRARETQYF.

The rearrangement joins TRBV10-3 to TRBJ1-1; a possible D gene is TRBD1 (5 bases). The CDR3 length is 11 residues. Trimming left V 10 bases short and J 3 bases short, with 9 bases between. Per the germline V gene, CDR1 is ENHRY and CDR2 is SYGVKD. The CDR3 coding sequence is TGTGCCACACAAGGGGACACTGAAGCTTTCTTT. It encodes CATQGDTEAFF.

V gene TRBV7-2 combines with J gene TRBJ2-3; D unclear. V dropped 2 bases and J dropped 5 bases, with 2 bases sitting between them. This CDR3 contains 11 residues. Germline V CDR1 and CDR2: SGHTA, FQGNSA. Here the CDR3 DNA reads TGTGCCAGCAGCTTACTAGATACGCAGTATTTT. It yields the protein CASSLLDTQYF.

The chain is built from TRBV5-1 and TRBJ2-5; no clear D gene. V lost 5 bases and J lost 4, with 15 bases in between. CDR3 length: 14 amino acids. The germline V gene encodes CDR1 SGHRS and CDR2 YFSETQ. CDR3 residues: CASRLDLGRETQYF. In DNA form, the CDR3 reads TGCGCCAGCAGACTTGACCTCGGTAGAGAGACCCAGTACTTC.

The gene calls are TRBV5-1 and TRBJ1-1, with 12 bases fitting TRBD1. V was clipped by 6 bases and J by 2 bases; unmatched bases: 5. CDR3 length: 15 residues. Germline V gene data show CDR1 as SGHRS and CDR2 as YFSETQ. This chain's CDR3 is CASMGQGAENTEAFF. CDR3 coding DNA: TGCGCCAGCATGGGACAGGGGGCCGAAAACACTGAAGCTTTCTTT.

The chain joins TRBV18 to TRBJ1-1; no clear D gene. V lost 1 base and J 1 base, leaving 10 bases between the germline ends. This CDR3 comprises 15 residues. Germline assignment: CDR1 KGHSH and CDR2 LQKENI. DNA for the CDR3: TGTGCCAGCTCACCACGACCGAGCAAGAACACTGAAGCTTTCTTT. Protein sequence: CASSPRPSKNTEAFF.

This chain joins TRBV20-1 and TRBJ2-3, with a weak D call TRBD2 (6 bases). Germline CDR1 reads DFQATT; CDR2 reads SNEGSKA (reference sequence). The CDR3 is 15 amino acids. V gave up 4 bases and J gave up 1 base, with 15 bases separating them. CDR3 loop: CSATRSGSGTDTQYF. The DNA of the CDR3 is TGCAGTGCTACCCGAAGCGGGTCCGGCACAGATACGCAGTATTTT.

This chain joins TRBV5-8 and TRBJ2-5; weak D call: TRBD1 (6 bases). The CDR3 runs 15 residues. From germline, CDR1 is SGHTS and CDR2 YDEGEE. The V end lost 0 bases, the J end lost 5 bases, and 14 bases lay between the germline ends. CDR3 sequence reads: CASSLVPDRGETQYF. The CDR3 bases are TGTGCCAGCAGCTTGGTCCCGGACAGAGGGGAGACCCAGTACTTC.

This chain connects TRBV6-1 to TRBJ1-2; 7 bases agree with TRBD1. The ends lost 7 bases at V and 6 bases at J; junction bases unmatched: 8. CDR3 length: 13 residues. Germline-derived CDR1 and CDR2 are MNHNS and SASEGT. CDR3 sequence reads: CASTQTGVNGYTF. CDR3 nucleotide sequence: TGTGCCAGCACCCAAACAGGGGTAAATGGCTACACCTTC.

CDR3 DNA sequence: TGTGCCAGCAGTTGGACTGTCAAGGAGACCCAGTACTTC. Translating it yields CASSWTVKETQYF. J is TRBJ2-5 and V is TRBV2, with D perhaps matching TRBD2 (5 bases). The germline gives CDR1 SNHLY, CDR2 FYNNEI. The CDR3 is 13 residues long. V dropped 5 bases and J dropped 5 bases, with 12 bases sitting between them.

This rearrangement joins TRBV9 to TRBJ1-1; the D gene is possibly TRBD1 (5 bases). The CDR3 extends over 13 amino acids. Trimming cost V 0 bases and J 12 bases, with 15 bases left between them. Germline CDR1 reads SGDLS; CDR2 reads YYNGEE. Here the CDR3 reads CASSVGGDPAPFF. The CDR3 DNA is TGTGCCAGCAGCGTAGGGGGGGACCCGGCCCCTTTCTTT.

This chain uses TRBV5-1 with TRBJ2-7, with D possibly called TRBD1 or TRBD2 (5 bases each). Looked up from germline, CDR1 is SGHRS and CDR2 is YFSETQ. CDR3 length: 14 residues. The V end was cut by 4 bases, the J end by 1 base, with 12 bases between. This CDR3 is CASSGDGNSYEQYF. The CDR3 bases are TGCGCCAGCAGCGGGGACGGGAATTCCTACGAGCAGTACTTC.

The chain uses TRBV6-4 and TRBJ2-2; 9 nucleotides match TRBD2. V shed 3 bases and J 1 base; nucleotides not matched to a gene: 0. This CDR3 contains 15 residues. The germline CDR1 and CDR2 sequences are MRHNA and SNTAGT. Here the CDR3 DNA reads TGTGCCAGCAGTGAACTAGCGGGGAACACCGGGGAGCTGTTTTTT. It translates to CASSELAGNTGELFF.